Included here is one T cell receptor (beta chain) sequence, with context. What it binds is not known. People whose metastatic non-small-cell lung cancer was chemo-refractory got focal radiation along with CTLA-4 blockade by ipilimumab. The data were taken from a study of radiotherapy plus CTLA-4 blockade in lung cancer. Across the whole study: Overall, approximately 17% of patients showed an objective response, while approximately 30% attained disease control. Overall study findings and caveats: Radiotherapy plus ipilimumab was followed by expansion in blood of tumor-derived TCR clones. Alongside interferon-beta, early blood T cell clone dynamics were reportedly the best predictor of response.

The assay was immunoSEQ multiplex PCR, and TCRdb's table has in-frame clones only and misses some. The repertoire holds 80,000 to 100,000 clones, with 70% to 90% as singletons. The CDR3 loop spans 11 amino acids. Germline CDR1 SQVTM, CDR2 ANQGSEA. Trimming removed 5 bases at V and 1 base at J, with 5 bases between. The sequences come from peripheral blood, collected from a patient treated with radiotherapy plus ipilimumab. The receptor was derived from a human donor with non-small cell lung cancer that progressed on radiotherapy plus ipilimumab. The V call is TRBV29-1, the J call TRBJ1-1, with unresolved D. CDR3 in DNA: TGCAGCGTTCAGCCGAACACTGAAGCTTTCTTT. This codes for CSVQPNTEAFF.